This TCR beta chain was sequenced for a study of CD8 T cells in Susac syndrome. The individuals used as controls were healthy donors who had been matched for both age and sex. Per the germline V gene, CDR1 is SGHAT and CDR2 is FQNNGV. With 3 bases clipped from V and 2 bases from J, the junction kept 11 bases outside the gene matches. The CDR3 extends over 18 amino acids. Reverse transcription of about 0.5 to 1 ug RNA used random hexamers. An immunoSEQ multiplex PCR generated amplified TCR beta CDR3 products spanning 54 Vbeta and 13 Jbeta. MiXCR, applied by TCRdb to the immunoSEQ multiplex PCR reads, yields one record per CDR3 protein. Altogether approximately 170,000 distinct CDR3 sequences are present, just under 95% being singletons, with the ten largest covering just over 0.13%.

J is TRBJ2-1 and V is TRBV11-2, with 9 bases identical to TRBD2. The clonotype comes from a human donor in good health. Sequenced sample: CD4+ T cells from PBMCs. CDR3 loop: CASSFDRGGAGTYNEQFF. DNA of the CDR3: TGTGCCAGCAGCTTTGATCGCGGGGGGGCAGGGACCTACAATGAGCAGTTCTTC.